This T cell receptor (beta chain) derives from a study of beta chain features in type 1 diabetes. Germline V CDR1 and CDR2: PRHDT, FYEKMQ (reference sequence). The length of the CDR3 is 11 residues. V lost 5 bases, J lost 7 bases, and 6 bases lay in between. Expressed TCRB transcripts were sequenced after all isolated RNA was converted to cDNA. Using immunoSEQ multiplex PCR, the repertoire was profiled, and TCRdb retains in-frame clones only, with some absent. The repertoire has under 450,000 clones, around 16% of them found once; the top ten carry 0.019%. This sequence originates from a woman between 18 and 29 years old in good health. Sequencing was carried out using naive CD4+ T cells from blood. This sequence joins TRBV13 and TRBJ2-1; D gene unclear. The chain's CDR3 is CASSPRNEQFF. The CDR3 DNA follows: TGTGCCAGCAGCCCGAGGAATGAGCAGTTCTTC.